This T cell receptor beta chain was captured in a study of cytomegalovirus exposure and HLA in healthy donors. This CDR3 has 14 amino acids. Trimming shortened V by 5 bases and J by 4 bases, and 14 bases separated the two germline ends. In germline, CDR1 is LGHNA, CDR2 YSLEER. The primer mix had 60 Vbeta and 13 Jbeta primers. Only in-frame clones appear in the TCRdb table, and some are missing; sequencing was by immunoSEQ multiplex PCR. The table records some 200,000 clones, almost 70% of them present only once. Only a few counts were recorded for this clone. Its antigen is currently unknown. Study-level points and caveats: The listing of 150 or so TCR beta chains classed them as cytomegalovirus-associated. In vitro assays verified that a few CMV-associated chains recognized CMV antigens specifically. Cytomegalovirus status, reportedly, was diagnosed with high specificity and sensitivity by the classifier. Researchers left out some V segments, among them TRBV6-2 and TRBV6-3, as indistinguishable.

This receptor was taken from a man aged 35 to 55 in good health and CMV-seropositive. This sequence joins TRBV4-3 and TRBJ1-2, with D perhaps matching TRBD1 (6 bases). Sequencing was carried out using PBMCs. The CDR3: CASSAFTGTYGYTF. For the CDR3, the DNA is TGCGCCAGCAGCGCGTTCACAGGGACCTATGGCTACACCTTC.